This TCR beta chain was obtained from a study of vaccination and CD4 T cells after COVID-19. Study in general: There were two doses of either BNT162b2 or mRNA-1273 vaccine given to participants.

Regarding the study as a whole: Data came from relatively few convalescent patients and lacked early post-infection timepoints.

The study sequenced cultured CD4+ T cell DNA using the Oncomine TCR Beta short-read assay. TCRdb re-called the PCR reads with MiXCR, one entry per CDR3 protein. The repertoire holds over 15,000 distinct CDR3 sequences, around 49% seen once, with roughly 4.2% in the top ten. The count of this clonotype is one. Its antigen is unknown. Stated treatment: approximately nine-day PBMC culture with coronavirus spike peptide pools or control peptides (ViraFEST assay). ViraFEST used peptide pools to expand antigen-specific T cells before TCR sequencing. Positive PCR tests were logged from March through December 2020, ahead of US Alpha, Beta and Delta variants. This CDR3 is built from 15 residues. Germline V lookup: CDR1 MNHEY, CDR2 SVGAGI. V shed 4 bases and J 5 bases; nucleotides not matched to a gene: 9.

This sequence joins TRBV6-5 and TRBJ2-7, with 9 bases fitting TRBD1. Sequencing was done on a sample of CD4+ T cells from blood, cultured in vitro. The receptor comes from a human donor who had recovered from COVID-19. The CDR3 loop reads CASSSPGQGTHEQYF. The CDR3 nucleotides are TGTGCCAGCAGTTCCCCCGGACAGGGGACCCACGAGCAGTACTTC.